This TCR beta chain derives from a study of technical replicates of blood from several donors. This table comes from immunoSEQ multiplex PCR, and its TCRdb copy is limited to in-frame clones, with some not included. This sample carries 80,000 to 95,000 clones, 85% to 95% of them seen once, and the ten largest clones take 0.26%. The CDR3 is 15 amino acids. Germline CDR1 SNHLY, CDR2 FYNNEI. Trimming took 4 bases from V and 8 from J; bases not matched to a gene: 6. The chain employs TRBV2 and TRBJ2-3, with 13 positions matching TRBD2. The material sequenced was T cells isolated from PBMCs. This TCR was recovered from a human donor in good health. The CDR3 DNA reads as TGTGCCAGCAGTGGGACTAGCGGGGGCTTTGGTACGCAGTATTTT. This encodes CASSGTSGGFGTQYF.